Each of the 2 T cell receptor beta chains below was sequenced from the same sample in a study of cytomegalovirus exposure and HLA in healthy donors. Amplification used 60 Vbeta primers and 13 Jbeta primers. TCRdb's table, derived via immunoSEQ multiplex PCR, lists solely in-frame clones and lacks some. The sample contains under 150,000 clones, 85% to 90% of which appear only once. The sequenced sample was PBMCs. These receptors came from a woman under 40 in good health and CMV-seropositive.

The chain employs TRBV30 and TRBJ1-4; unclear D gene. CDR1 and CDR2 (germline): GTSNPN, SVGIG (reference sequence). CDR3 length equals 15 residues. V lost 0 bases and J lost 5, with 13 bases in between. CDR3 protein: CAWSVQQLKNEKLFF. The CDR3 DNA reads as TGTGCCTGGAGTGTACAACAGCTTAAGAATGAAAAACTGTTTTTT.

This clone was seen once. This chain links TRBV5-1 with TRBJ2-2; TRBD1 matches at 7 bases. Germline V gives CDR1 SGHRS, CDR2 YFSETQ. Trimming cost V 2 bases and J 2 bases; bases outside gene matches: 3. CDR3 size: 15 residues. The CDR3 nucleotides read TGCGCCAGCAGCTTCGGGACAGAAAACACCGGGGAGCTGTTTTTT. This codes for CASSFGTENTGELFF.